Listed below are T cell receptor beta chains from one sample, sequenced in a study of T cells in Graves' hyperthyroidism and ophthalmopathy. A single record per CDR3 protein comes from TCRdb applying MiXCR to the multiplex PCR reads. The data contain some 370,000 distinct CDR3 sequences, about an eighth of them singletons. What was sequenced was blood. These receptors were collected from a man in his forties or fifties with Graves' ophthalmopathy. Each CDR3 is given with its conserved first and last residue. The D gene is left open where the match is weak. Not every row has a clone size; where given, it reads once, few, many or a size class.

17	NA	TRBV7-6	NA	TRBJ2-6	TGTGCCAGCAGCTTGGGGGTCAAGGGAGCAGGGGCCAACGTCCTGACTTTC	CASSLGVKGAGANVLTF
17	TRBD1	TRBV2	many	TRBJ1-1	TGTGCCAGTAGAAAAGACGGGACAGGGGAACGAGGGGTCATAACTTTCTTT	CASRKDGTGERGVITFF
15	NA	TRBV24-1	few	TRBJ1-1	TGTGCCACCAGTGATTCCTCCCGACAGCCCACTCAAGCTTTCTTT	CATSDSSRQPTQAFF
12	TRBD1	TRBV12-3/TRBV12-4	many	TRBJ1-1	TGTGCCAGCAGGGGACAGGGCACTGAAGCTTTCTTT	CASRGQGTEAFF
17	TRBD1	TRBV14	few	TRBJ1-3	TGTGCCAGCAGCCAGAAGAACAGGGGGCGGTTTGGAAACACCATATATTTT	CASSQKNRGRFGNTIYF
13	NA	TRBV19	few	TRBJ2-5	TGTGCCAGTAGAGAACATAAACAAGAGACCCAGTACTTC	CASREHKQETQYF
16	NA	TRBV14	NA	TRBJ2-1	TGTGCCAGCAGCCCCACAGGGATCCTCTCCTACAATGAGCAGTTCTTC	CASSPTGILSYNEQFF
14	TRBD1	TRBV30	many	TRBJ1-3	TGTGCCTGGCAAGGGACAGACTCTGGAAACACCATATATTTT	CAWQGTDSGNTIYF
14	NA	TRBV5-1	many	TRBJ2-5	TGCGCCAGCAGCTCTACGTACCAGACGGAGACCCAGTACTTC	CASSSTYQTETQYF
13	NA	TRBV24-1	NA	TRBJ2-1	TGTGCCACCAGACGAGCGGAGATCAATGAGCAGTTCTTC	CATRRAEINEQFF
15	TRBD1	TRBV5-1	once	TRBJ2-5	TGCGCCGGCAGCTTGACGACAGGGGGGAAAGAGACCCAGTACTTC	CAGSLTTGGKETQYF
16	NA	TRBV10-3	NA	TRBJ2-1	TGTGCCATCAGTGATGCGCGGCCCAGCTCCTACAATGAGCAGTTCTTC	CAISDARPSSYNEQFF
14	NA	TRBV20-1	many	TRBJ2-2	TGCAGTGCTAGGTTGAACTCCTTGTCCGGGGAGCTGTTTTTT	CSARLNSLSGELFF
16	NA	TRBV25-1	NA	TRBJ2-6	TGTGCCAGCAGCGGAATGTGGGGCTCTGGGGCCAACGTCCTGACTTTC	CASSGMWGSGANVLTF
16	NA	TRBV29-1	many	TRBJ2-5	TGCAGCGTTGATGCCCCCTCCGAAGGGTTTCGAGAGACCCAGTACTTC	CSVDAPSEGFRETQYF
14	NA	TRBV20-1	many	TRBJ2-1	TGCAGTGCCCTCCCCCCCGCTAAATACAATGAGCAGTTCTTC	CSALPPAKYNEQFF
12	NA	TRBV5-4	few	TRBJ1-1	TGTGCCAGCAGCTTGGGCTCCCCTGAAGCTTTCTTT	CASSLGSPEAFF